Described below is a single TCR beta chain sequence and its context. This clonotype has a count of ten or more. Its antigen is not yet known. Per-nucleotide qualities are absent, and no much larger clonotype sits a single base away. TCR beta CDR3 regions were amplified from RNA transcripts. A first-round RT-PCR of the TCR CDR3 used the HTBI primer set with the Qiagen OneStep RT-PCR kit. Libraries were constructed in a second round of multiplex PCR, after which size selection and purification were performed. Paired-end sequencing of the libraries was performed with 100 bp reads on an Illumina HiSeq2000. The source study handled its data this way. Raw data were processed with SOAPnuke, discarding reads with adapters, uncalled bases, mean Phred below 15, or no exact constant-primer or identifier match. COPE v1.2.5 was used to merge high-quality paired reads, and clonotypes were defined as unique nucleotide sequences. MiTCR v1.1 was used to align clonotypes to the IMGT TRBV, TRBD and TRBJ reference segments. The analysis was restricted to V-J combinations with a frequency above 0.0001, which together covered 99.2% of the repertoires. A TCS score was defined as the ratio of F50 (clonal expansion) to E x V (chaos), with BLOSUM62-based TCRdist applied between CDR3 peptides within each V-J. Welch's t-statistics and random forest reduced approximately 520 V-J features to 10 to 15, which were used in a naive Bayes classifier (R e1071). The Morisita-Horn index was used to measure how similar the thyroid and blood repertoires were. TCRdb trimmed public reads at Q25 via fastp, called clones via MiXCR and kept in-frame beta chains. Identical CDR3 protein sequences are pooled into one entry, listed with their most common genes and DNA. The V and J calls and clone size come from TCRdb's table, not from the authors' own analysis. Here the sample has about 37,000 distinct CDR3 sequences; roughly half occur a single time. Of the sample, about 17% falls within the top ten clones.

This entry is derived from a study of T cells in Graves' hyperthyroidism and ophthalmopathy (dated by TCRdb to between 2018 and 2020). With regard to the full study: Peripheral blood samples were taken at initial diagnosis, before any treatment was given. The paper reports TCR Vbeta CDR3 sequencing of 140 or so peripheral blood samples: 43 ophthalmopathy, under 85 hyperthyroidism and some 17 progressor patients. Prospective prediction of ophthalmopathy was tested in an independent validation cohort of 18 to 20 hyperthyroidism patients and approximately 17 patients who later progressed to ophthalmopathy. In roughly six Graves' hyperthyroidism patients, the study also compared T-cell repertoires from thyroid tissue with T-cell repertoires from blood. TCR V-J signatures able to tell the groups apart were searched for in a discovery cohort of about a hundred patients, of whom about 40 had Graves' ophthalmopathy and 55 to 60 had stable Graves' hyperthyroidism. After sampling, hyperthyroidism patients received methimazole starting at 30 mg daily, and ophthalmopathy patients received high-dose intravenous methylprednisolone. The roughly 90 discovery patients were divided at random into training and test sets in a 7:3 ratio. Study-wide conclusions, independent of this receptor: Most expanded thyroid clonotypes (frequency above 0.001) were also found in blood, which suggests that blood repertoires may mirror thyroid immune responses. A model built on a 13 V-J signature distinguished ophthalmopathy from stable hyperthyroidism, reaching about 89% sensitivity and about 81% specificity in cross-validation and 80%/75% in testing. During validation, the model predicted progression to ophthalmopathy a median of approximately 6.5 months ahead of onset, with around 71% sensitivity and 72% to 80% specificity. No statistical method was used to set the sample size in advance, and investigators knew the group allocation.

Ophthalmopathy patients had moderately to severely active disease, with a Clinical Activity Score of 3 or more, a NOSPECS grade of 4 or more, and a disease duration of less than 3 months. Exclusion was applied to patients with uncontrolled infections, other autoimmune diseases, pregnancy or lactation. Diagnoses were based on clinical symptoms, serum thyroxine and TRAb, thyroid ultrasound and orbital computed tomography. Ficoll-Paque density gradient centrifugation was used to isolate PBMCs from 9.5 to 10 ml of fresh peripheral blood. Total RNA was extracted with Trizol reagent, and quality was checked on an Agilent 2100 Bioanalyzer. Via the germline V gene, CDR1 is SQVTM and CDR2 ANQGSEA. The CDR3 goes from the cysteine to the phenylalanine over 13 residues. The read is trimmed to its CDR3 DNA, 39 bases read in frame from base 1.

The TCR originated in a man aged 40-49 years with Graves' ophthalmopathy. The sequenced sample consisted of blood. The sequence is built from TRBV29-1 and TRBJ2-3; 7 bases in between match TRBD1. The encoded CDR3 is CRDPVQGTDTQYF. The nucleotide sequence reads TGCAGGGATCCTGTACAGGGGACAGATACGCAGTATTTT.